The rows below give T cell receptor beta chains drawn from one sample of a study of blood T cell repertoires in COVID-19. Using immunoSEQ multiplex PCR, the repertoire was profiled, and TCRdb retains in-frame clones only, with some absent. The table lists about 57,000 clones, roughly 78% of them singletons. Sequencing input: peripheral blood. These receptors were taken from a human donor in a cohort sampled during active COVID-19. The CDR3 runs from the conserved cysteine through the conserved F or W. D genes are given only for firm matches. Only some rows state a clone size, as once, few, many or a class for expanded clones.

size	V	J	D	DNA	CDR3
.	TRBV2	TRBJ1-2	TRBD1	TGTGCCAGCAGGGGGGACAGCCCTTATGGCTACACCTTC	CASRGDSPYGYTF
.	TRBV12-3/TRBV12-4	TRBJ1-2	.	TGTGCCAGCAGTTTAGTAGCATCCTATGGCTACACCTTC	CASSLVASYGYTF
.	TRBV15	TRBJ2-7	.	TGTGCCACCAGCAGAGATGGTCGAGGGCGGGACGAGCAGTACTTC	CATSRDGRGRDEQYF
once	TRBV28	TRBJ2-5	.	TGTGCCAGCAGGCTGGAGGGGGCGCGGAGTAGAACCCAGTACTTC	CASRLEGARSRTQYF
.	TRBV3-1/TRBV3-2	TRBJ1-6	.	TGTGCCAGCAGCCCAGCAAGAGGTATTAATTCACCCCTCCACTTT	CASSPARGINSPLHF
.	TRBV11-2	TRBJ1-1	.	TGTGCCAGCAACCTGAACCGGCAGGCTGAAGCTTTCTTT	CASNLNRQAEAFF
.	TRBV11-3	TRBJ1-1	TRBD1	TGTGCCAGCAGCTCGCCGGGACAGGGGGCGCCTGAAGCTTTCTTT	CASSSPGQGAPEAFF
.	TRBV7-2	TRBJ2-7	.	TGTGCCAGCAGTTCCGGGGTAAGCTCCTACGAGCAGTACTTC	CASSSGVSSYEQYF
.	TRBV24-1	TRBJ2-3	TRBD2	TGTGCCACCACCGGTAACGGAAAATCCGGTACTAGCGGCACAGATACGCAGTATTTT	CATTGNGKSGTSGTDTQYF
.	TRBV6-1	TRBJ1-3	.	TGTGCCAGCAGTGATTCAGGGGTGGAAAACACCATATATTTT	CASSDSGVENTIYF
many	TRBV4-1	TRBJ2-5	.	TGCGCCAGCAGCCAAGTACAAGCGGATAAAGGAACCCAGTACTTC	CASSQVQADKGTQYF
.	TRBV19	TRBJ1-1	.	TGTGCCAGTAGTTTCAGTCAGTTGAACACTGAAGCTTTCTTT	CASSFSQLNTEAFF
few	TRBV15	TRBJ1-1	TRBD1	TGTGCCACCAGCAGACGGATCCAGGGGGCTGGCACTGAAGCTTTCTTT	CATSRRIQGAGTEAFF
.	TRBV5-1	TRBJ2-2	TRBD1	TGCGCCAGCAGCTTGATGACAGGGGGCTACACCGGGGAGCTGTTTTTT	CASSLMTGGYTGELFF
.	TRBV4-3	TRBJ2-1	TRBD2	TGCGCCAGCAGGAAAACGCCTAGCGGGAGTACGGGCGAGCAGTTCTTC	CASRKTPSGSTGEQFF
.	TRBV30	TRBJ1-5	.	TGTGCCTGGACCCCGAGAGGGGGAGCAAGCAATCAGCCCCAGCATTTT	CAWTPRGGASNQPQHF
.	TRBV30	TRBJ2-5	TRBD1	TGTGCCTGGGGGGGGACAGGGGGCCTGGAGACCCAGTACTTC	CAWGGTGGLETQYF
.	TRBV9	TRBJ2-7	TRBD2	TGTGCCAGCAGCGGTCAAAGCGGGATAGGGTCCTACGAGCAGTACTTC	CASSGQSGIGSYEQYF
.	TRBV7-2	TRBJ2-1	.	TGTGCCAGCAGCTTCCTGAGCTCCTACAATGAGCAGTTCTTC	CASSFLSSYNEQFF
few	TRBV11-2	TRBJ2-7	TRBD2	TGTGCCAGCAGCCGCGCCACAGGGGGAATGGGACTAGCGGGAGCCGAGCAGTACTTC	CASSRATGGMGLAGAEQYF
.	TRBV7-9	TRBJ2-3	TRBD2	TGTGCCAGCAGCTCCTGGACTAGCGGGAGGGTGGGTACGCAGTATTTT	CASSSWTSGRVGTQYF
few	TRBV10-3	TRBJ1-2	.	TGTGCCATCAGTCAGGAAGAATTTGGGCGCTACACCTTC	CAISQEEFGRYTF
.	TRBV19	TRBJ1-1	.	TGTGCCAGTAGTCCCCCGGCAGGGGTCAAAGCTTTCTTT	CASSPPAGVKAFF
.	TRBV30	TRBJ1-5	.	TGTGCCTGGAGTGTACAAGGGGATCAGCCCCAGCATTTT	CAWSVQGDQPQHF
few	TRBV24-1	TRBJ2-2	TRBD2	TGTGCCACCAGTAAAAGCGGGGGGTCGAACACCGGGGAGCTGTTTTTT	CATSKSGGSNTGELFF
.	TRBV30	TRBJ2-7	TRBD2	TGTGCCTGGAGGGCAGGAGCGGGAGCTGCTCGGGAGCAGTACTTC	CAWRAGAGAAREQYF
.	TRBV6-4	TRBJ2-1	.	TGTGCCAGCAGTGACTCGGCAGGGAATAATGAGCAGTTCTTC	CASSDSAGNNEQFF
few	TRBV14	TRBJ1-2	.	TGTGCCAGCAGCCAAGATCCGAGGCAGGGGTGGGGCTACACCTTC	CASSQDPRQGWGYTF
.	TRBV28	TRBJ1-2	.	TGTGCCAGCAGTCCCCCGGGAGGAGGGATTAACTATGGCTACACCTTC	CASSPPGGGINYGYTF